The clone carrying this T cell receptor (beta chain) was recorded many times. TRAV and TRBV primers primed cDNA for both TCRalpha and TCRbeta. TCR amplification involved around 22 PCR cycles with a constant-region primer and V-primer adapter. TCRdb redid the calling of the reads with MiXCR, one entry per CDR3 protein. The sample lists some 60,000 distinct CDR3 sequences; less than 30% were seen once. The sample originates from a study of low-dose radiotherapy and immunotherapy resistance in tumors. Overall study context: Cohort 2 received 1 Gy per fraction every two weeks, totaling 13 Gy over 26 weeks. On a schedule of every two weeks, intravenous cyclophosphamide at a dose of 200 mg/m2 was delivered one day before each radiation and immunotherapy administration.

Stated time point: before trial treatment. Donors were given nivolumab, ipilimumab, aspirin, low-dose cyclophosphamide and low-dose radiotherapy. Eligibility was restricted to patients presenting with advanced solid tumors that lacked tumor-infiltrating lymphocytes. Specimen: PBMCs, collected before treatment. This TCR came from a male donor with rectosigmoid adenocarcinoma.

The CDR3 is CASSLVGTGHTYEQYF. Here the CDR3 DNA reads TGCGCCAGCAGCTTGGTTGGGACAGGCCATACCTACGAGCAGTACTTC. The chain has TRBV5-1 and TRBJ2-7; 8 bases fit TRBD1. J gave up 2 bases and V 0 bases, and 7 bases lay outside the gene matches. This CDR3 has 16 amino acids. Germline loops: CDR1 SGHRS, CDR2 YFSETQ.